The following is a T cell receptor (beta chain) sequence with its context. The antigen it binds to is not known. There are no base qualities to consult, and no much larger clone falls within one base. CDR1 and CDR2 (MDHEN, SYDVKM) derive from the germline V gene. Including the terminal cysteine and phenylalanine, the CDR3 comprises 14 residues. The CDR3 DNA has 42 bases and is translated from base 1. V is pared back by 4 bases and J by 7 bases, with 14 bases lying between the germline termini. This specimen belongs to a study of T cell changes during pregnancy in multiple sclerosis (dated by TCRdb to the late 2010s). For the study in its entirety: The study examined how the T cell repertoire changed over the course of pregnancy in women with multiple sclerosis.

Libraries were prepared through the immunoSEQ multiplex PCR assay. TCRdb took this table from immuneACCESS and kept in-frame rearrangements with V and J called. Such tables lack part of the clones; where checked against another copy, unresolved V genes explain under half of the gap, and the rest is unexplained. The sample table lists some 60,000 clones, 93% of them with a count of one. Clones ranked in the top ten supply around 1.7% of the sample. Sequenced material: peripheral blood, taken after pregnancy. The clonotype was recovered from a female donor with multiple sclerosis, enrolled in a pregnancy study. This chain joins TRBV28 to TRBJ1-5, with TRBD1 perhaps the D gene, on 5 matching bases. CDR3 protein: CASSSPGNWQPQHF. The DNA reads TGTGCCAGCAGTTCTCCAGGGAATTGGCAGCCCCAGCATTTT.